This T cell receptor beta chain derives from a study of CD8+ T cells in alopecia areata. About the research overall: Female C3H/HeJ mice aged roughly 7-11 weeks were given skin from C3H/HeJ graft donors, 6-12 months old, that had spontaneous alopecia.

The CDR3 has 15 residues. Trimming at V came to 3 bases and at J to 3 bases, leaving 9 bases not matched to a gene. Germline CDR1 is NNHDY and CDR2 is SYVADS. Study outcomes and limitations: Clonality exceeded that of normal scalp in lesional scalp, most notably in alopecia totalis/universalis.

Indicated time point: mouse skin 3 weeks after grafting. Extracted RNA was reverse transcribed into cDNA, the sequencing template. Libraries were prepared by immunoSEQ multiplex PCR; TCRdb keeps only in-frame clonotypes and omits some of them. The sample presents approximately 3,000 clones, none singletons. This clone was observed at least ten times. Antigen: not known. The gene symbols are mouse symbols. The CDR3 end falls 4 residues outside the read, so it is completed with the germline J gene. This rearrangement joins TRBV13-3 to TRBJ2-7, with TRBD2 matching over 7 bases. Specimen: skin, collected at week 3. The TCR originated in a C3H/HeJ mouse with alopecia areata. These mice share the MHC haplotype H2-k. CDR3 region: CASSARPWGNYEQYF. The sequenced CDR3 bases are TGTGCCAGCAGTGCTCGGCCCTGGGGGAACTAT.